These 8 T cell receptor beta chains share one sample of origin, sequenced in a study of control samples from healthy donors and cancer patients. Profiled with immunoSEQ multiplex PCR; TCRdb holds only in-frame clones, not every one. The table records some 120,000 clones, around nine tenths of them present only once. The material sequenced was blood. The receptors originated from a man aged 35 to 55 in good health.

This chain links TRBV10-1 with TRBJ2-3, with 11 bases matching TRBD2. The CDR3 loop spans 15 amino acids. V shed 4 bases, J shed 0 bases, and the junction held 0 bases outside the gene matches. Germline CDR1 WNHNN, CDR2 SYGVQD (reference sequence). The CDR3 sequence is CASSGLAGSTDTQYF. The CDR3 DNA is TGCGCCAGCAGTGGACTAGCGGGGAGCACAGATACGCAGTATTTT.

The CDR3 nucleotides read TGCAGTGCTAGTTGGCGGAATCAGCCCCAGCATTTT. Translating gives CSASWRNQPQHF. This sequence joins TRBV20-1 and TRBJ1-5; D unresolved. The CDR3 is 12 amino acids. V was cut by 3 bases and J by 4 bases, with 7 bases left in between. CDR1 and CDR2 from the germline V gene are DFQATT and SNEGSKA (reference sequence).

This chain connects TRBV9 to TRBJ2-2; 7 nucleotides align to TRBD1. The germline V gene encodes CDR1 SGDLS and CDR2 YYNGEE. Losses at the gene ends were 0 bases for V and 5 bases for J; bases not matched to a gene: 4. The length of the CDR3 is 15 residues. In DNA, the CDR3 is TGTGCCAGCAGCGTAGGACAGGGTGGTACCGGGGAGCTGTTTTTT. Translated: CASSVGQGGTGELFF.

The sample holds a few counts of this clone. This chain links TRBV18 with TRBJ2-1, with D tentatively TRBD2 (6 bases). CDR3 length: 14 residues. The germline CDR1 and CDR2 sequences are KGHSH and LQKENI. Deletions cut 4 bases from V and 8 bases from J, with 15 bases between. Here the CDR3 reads CASSLMTREDEQFF. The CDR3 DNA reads TGTGCCAGCTCACTTATGACTAGGGAGGATGAGCAGTTCTTC.

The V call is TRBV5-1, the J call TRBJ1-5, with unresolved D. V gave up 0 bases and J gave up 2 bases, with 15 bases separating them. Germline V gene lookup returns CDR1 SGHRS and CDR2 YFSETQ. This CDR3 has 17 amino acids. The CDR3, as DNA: TGCGCCAGCAGCTTGGGGACCGGGCTTAAGGGCAATCAGCCCCAGCATTTT. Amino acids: CASSLGTGLKGNQPQHF.

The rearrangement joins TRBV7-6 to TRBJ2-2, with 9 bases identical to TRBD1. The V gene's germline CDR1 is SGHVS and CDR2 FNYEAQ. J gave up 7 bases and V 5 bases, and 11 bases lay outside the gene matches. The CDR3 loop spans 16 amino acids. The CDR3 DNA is TGTGCCAGCAGCCCTCGAAACAGGGGGCTGGGCGGGGAGCTGTTTTTT. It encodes CASSPRNRGLGGELFF.

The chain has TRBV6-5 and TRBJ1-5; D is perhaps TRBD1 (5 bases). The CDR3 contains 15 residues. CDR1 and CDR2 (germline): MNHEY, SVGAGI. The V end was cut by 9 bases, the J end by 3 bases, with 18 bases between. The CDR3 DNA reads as TGTGCCAGTTCCGGGCAGGGAGGCTTCAATCAGCCCCAGCATTTT. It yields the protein CASSGQGGFNQPQHF.

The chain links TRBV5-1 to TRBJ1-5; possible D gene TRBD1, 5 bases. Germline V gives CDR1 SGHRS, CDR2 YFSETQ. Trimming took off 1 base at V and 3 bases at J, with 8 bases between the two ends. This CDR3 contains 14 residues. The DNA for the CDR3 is TGCGCCAGCAGCTTGAGGGGAAACAATCAGCCCCAGCATTTT. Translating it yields CASSLRGNNQPQHF.